Below are 3 T cell receptor beta chains sequenced from a single sample in a study of graft-versus-host responses after intestinal transplantation. The protocol was immunoSEQ multiplex PCR, while the TCRdb copy is restricted to in-frame clones and leaves out a portion. This repertoire shows approximately 80,000 clones, roughly nine tenths found once; its top ten account for approximately 0.33%. For these TCRs, the target antigens are not known. The sample in question was unstimulated CD4+ T cells sorted from spleen or lymph node cells, obtained before intestinal transplant. The receptors shown here come from a human donor who received an intestinal transplant.

This chain uses TRBV28 with TRBJ2-7, with 9 bases lining up with TRBD2. V was clipped by 3 bases and J by 8 bases; unmatched bases: 8. Germline V gene data show CDR1 as MDHEN and CDR2 as SYDVKM. This CDR3 is 14 amino acids long. In DNA, the CDR3 is TGTGCCAGCAGTTTTCAGCGGGAGGCCCCGAAGCAGTACTTC. It is translated as CASSFQREAPKQYF.

J is TRBJ2-7 and V is TRBV28, with 9 nucleotides matching TRBD2. The CDR3 has 16 amino acids. Per the germline V gene, CDR1 is MDHEN and CDR2 is SYDVKM. V lost 4 bases, J lost 2 bases, and 9 bases stayed unmatched. The CDR3 here is CASSSPGTSTAYEQYF. The DNA for the CDR3 is TGTGCCAGCAGTTCCCCCGGGACTAGCACCGCCTACGAGCAGTACTTC.

This chain connects TRBV20-1 to TRBJ2-3, with D unclear. The CDR3 contains 11 residues. The germline V gene encodes CDR1 DFQATT and CDR2 SNEGSKA (reference sequence). Trimming removed 0 bases from V and 6 bases from J, with 4 bases in between. The CDR3 spells CSARDPDTQYF. CDR3 bases: TGCAGTGCTAGAGACCCTGATACGCAGTATTTT.